Below are 26 T cell receptor beta chains sequenced from a single sample in a study of OX40 agonist ivuxolimab in advanced cancers. Data came from immunoSEQ multiplex PCR; TCRdb stores just in-frame clones and leaves some out. The sample contains 65,000 to 75,000 clones, around 89% of which appear only once. The sample in question was CD4+ or CD8+ T cells sorted from blood, obtained in a trial of the OX40 agonist ivuxolimab. These receptors all stem from an adult with an advanced solid tumor such as melanoma, head and neck, liver or kidney cancer.

The rearrangement uses TRBV28 and TRBJ2-3; 14 bases are shared with TRBD2. CDR1 and CDR2 (germline): MDHEN, SYDVKM. J lost 2 bases, V lost 2 bases, and 3 bases had no gene match. The CDR3 consists of 17 residues. CDR3 loop: CASSLGGLAGATDTQYF. CDR3 coding DNA: TGTGCCAGCAGTTTAGGGGGACTAGCGGGAGCCACAGATACGCAGTATTTT.

This chain uses TRBV9 with TRBJ1-4; tentative D call: TRBD1 (6 bases). Germline values: CDR1 SGDLS, CDR2 YYNGEE. V shed 0 bases and J shed 6 bases, with 12 bases lying between them. CDR3 size: 15 residues. The CDR3 nucleotides are TGTGCCAGCAGCGTAGGGCAGGGGCGGGATGAAAAACTGTTTTTT. Translation: CASSVGQGRDEKLFF.

The V gene is TRBV7-9, the J gene TRBJ2-7, with a possible D match to TRBD1 (5 bases). The CDR3 is 12 residues long. Germline CDR1 is SEHNR and CDR2 is FQNEAQ (reference sequence). Trimming took 2 bases from V and 3 from J, leaving 5 bases between them. CDR3 nucleotide sequence: TGTGCCAGCAGCTTACAGGGCTACGAGCAGTACTTC. As protein: CASSLQGYEQYF. Together with reference TRBV7-9 and TRBJ2-7, the CDR3 gives the full variable domain: DTGVSQNPRHKITKRGQNVTFRCDPISEHNRLYWYRQTLGQGPEFLTYFQNEAQLEKSRLLSDRFSAERPKGSFSTLEIQRTEQGDSAMYLCASSLQGYEQYFGPGTRLTVT.

V is TRBV18 and J is TRBJ1-5; D is ambiguous. V was trimmed by 3 bases and J by 7 bases, leaving 10 bases between them. CDR3 length: 13 residues. Germline V gene data show CDR1 as KGHSH and CDR2 as LQKENI. CDR3 loop: CASSPIEDQPQHF. The CDR3 coding sequence is TGTGCCAGCTCACCCATCGAGGACCAGCCCCAGCATTTT.

V usage is TRBV28 and J usage is TRBJ2-1; no definite D call. The germline V gene encodes CDR1 MDHEN and CDR2 SYDVKM. This CDR3 is 12 amino acids long. Trimming took off 6 bases at V and 8 bases at J, with 11 bases between the two ends. CDR3 DNA sequence: TGTGCCAGCAGGGTGAGTCACGATGAGCAGTTCTTC. It is translated as CASRVSHDEQFF.

V gene TRBV10-1 combines with J gene TRBJ1-1; D not resolved. The CDR3 consists of 13 residues. Germline-derived CDR1 and CDR2 are WNHNN and SYGVQD (reference sequence). Trimming shortened V by 2 bases and J by 2 bases, and 6 bases separated the two germline ends. The CDR3: CASSEGINTEAFF. CDR3 DNA sequence: TGCGCCAGCAGTGAGGGAATAAACACTGAAGCTTTCTTT.

The chain recombines TRBV19 with TRBJ2-7; no definite D call. V gave up 3 bases and J gave up 7 bases, with 16 bases separating them. CDR1 and CDR2 from the germline V gene are LNHDA and SQIVND (reference sequence). The CDR3 length is 14 residues. Here the CDR3 reads CASSMPGRSREQYF. The CDR3 coding sequence is TGTGCCAGTAGTATGCCGGGCAGGTCAAGGGAGCAGTACTTC. Based on the CDR3 plus reference TRBV19 and TRBJ2-7, the full variable domain is DGGITQSPKYLFRKEGQNVTLSCEQNLNHDAMYWYRQDPGQGLRLIYYSQIVNDFQKGDIAEGYSVSREKKESFPLTVTSAQKNPTAFYLCASSMPGRSREQYFGPGTRLTVT.

The chain employs TRBV5-1 and TRBJ2-1, with 7 bases identical to TRBD2. The V segment lost 0 bases and the J segment 7 bases; nucleotides outside the gene matches: 10. Germline V gives CDR1 SGHRS, CDR2 YFSETQ. CDR3 length equals 16 residues. For the CDR3, the DNA is TGCGCCAGCAGCTTGGGAACTAGCGTAATGTGGAATGAGCAGTTCTTC. It is translated as CASSLGTSVMWNEQFF.

The V call is TRBV6-1, the J call TRBJ1-2; no definite D call. V lost 6 bases, J lost 2 bases, and 7 bases lay in between. The CDR3 is made up of 12 amino acids. Per germline, CDR1 MNHNS and CDR2 SASEGT. The CDR3 is CASSPSNYGYTF. CDR3 sequence (DNA): TGTGCCAGCAGCCCCTCCAACTATGGCTACACCTTC.

The chain recombines TRBV28 with TRBJ1-1; 7 nucleotides align to TRBD1. The CDR3 loop spans 12 amino acids. V lost 5 bases to trimming and J lost 7 bases; unmatched junction nucleotides: 4. The germline gives CDR1 MDHEN, CDR2 SYDVKM. The CDR3 protein is CASSPDRLEAFF. CDR3 nucleotide sequence: TGTGCCAGCAGTCCGGACAGGCTTGAAGCTTTCTTT.

The rearrangement links TRBV19 to TRBJ1-5; 8 bases line up with TRBD1. Germline-derived CDR1 and CDR2 are LNHDA and SQIVND (reference sequence). V trimming: 7 bases; J trimming: 0 bases; junction bases outside the gene matches: 8. There are 16 residues in the CDR3. The CDR3 coding sequence is TGTGCCAGTACCGGGACAGGTCCTTATAGCAATCAGCCCCAGCATTTT. It translates to CASTGTGPYSNQPQHF.

The chain couples TRBV28 to TRBJ2-7; D is perhaps TRBD1 or TRBD2 (5 bases each). This CDR3 has 15 residues. The V and J ends lost 6 bases and 0 bases respectively, with 15 bases between them. Germline-derived CDR1 and CDR2 are MDHEN and SYDVKM. The DNA for the CDR3 is TGTGCCAGCAGCCCCGGGGCGGAGAGCTCCTACGAGCAGTACTTC. Protein product: CASSPGAESSYEQYF. The variable domain in full, with the rest retrieved from reference TRBV28 and TRBJ2-7, is DVKVTQSSRYLVKRTGEKVFLECVQDMDHENMFWYRQDPGLGLRLIYFSYDVKMKEKGDIPEGYSVSREKKERFSLILESASTNQTSMYLCASSPGAESSYEQYFGPGTRLTVT.

The chain recombines TRBV7-2 with TRBJ2-7; D is perhaps TRBD2 (6 bases). CDR3 length equals 13 residues. The germline V and J ends were trimmed by 4 bases and 8 bases, with 15 bases remaining between them. Germline V gene lookup returns CDR1 SGHTA and CDR2 FQGNSA. This CDR3 reads CASSSAGGDQQYF. The CDR3 bases are TGTGCCAGCAGCTCAGCAGGCGGGGACCAGCAGTACTTC.

The table lists this clone with many counts. This chain uses TRBV7-2 with TRBJ1-5, with no clear D. The CDR3 covers 13 residues. V was cut by 5 bases and J by 1 base, with 6 bases left in between. Germline-derived CDR1 and CDR2 are SGHTA and FQGNSA. The CDR3 region is CASSQRSNQPQHF. CDR3 DNA: TGTGCCAGCAGCCAACGAAGCAATCAGCCCCAGCATTTT. The full variable domain, in which reference TRBV7-2 and TRBJ1-5 provide the parts outside the CDR3, is GAGVSQSPSNKVTEKGKDVELRCDPISGHTALYWYRQSLGQGLEFLIYFQGNSAPDKSGLPSDRFSAERTGGSVSTLTIQRTQQEDSAVYLCASSQRSNQPQHFGDGTRLSIL.

The genes are TRBV27 and TRBJ1-2; D ambiguous. The V and J ends lost 5 bases and 7 bases respectively, with 20 bases between them. The CDR3 covers 15 residues. Germline V lookup: CDR1 MNHEY, CDR2 SMNVEV (reference sequence). The CDR3 loop reads CASSNIRAGVGGYTF. The CDR3 nucleotides are TGTGCCAGCAGTAACATTAGGGCCGGGGTCGGTGGCTACACCTTC.

This chain links TRBV4-2 with TRBJ2-7, with 10 bases identical to TRBD1. Per the germline V gene, CDR1 is LGHNA and CDR2 is YNFKEQ. The CDR3 extends over 15 amino acids. V lost 1 base and J lost 4; bases outside the gene matches: 4. Written as DNA, the CDR3 is TGTGCCAGCAGCCAAGTAGGGACAGGGGTGTACGAGCAGTACTTC. Protein: CASSQVGTGVYEQYF.

The J gene is TRBJ2-3, the V gene TRBV7-2; D is ambiguous. V was cut by 1 base and J by 2 bases, with 7 bases left in between. The germline gives CDR1 SGHTA, CDR2 FQGNSA. The CDR3 consists of 14 residues. CDR3: CASSLGPVTDTQYF. CDR3 coding DNA: TGTGCCAGCAGCTTAGGGCCTGTCACAGATACGCAGTATTTT.

CDR3: CASTSGLYNEQFF. The CDR3, as DNA: TGTGCCAGCACCTCAGGGTTATACAATGAGCAGTTCTTC. The chain recombines TRBV5-6 with TRBJ2-1; the D gene is possibly TRBD1 (5 bases). This CDR3 is built from 13 residues. CDR1 is SGHDT, CDR2 YYEEEE, per germline. Trimming pared 6 bases from V and 4 bases from J, leaving 11 bases between.

This chain links TRBV19 with TRBJ1-5, with 9 bases identical to TRBD1. Losses at the gene ends were 3 bases for V and 1 base for J; bases not matched to a gene: 1. The germline CDR1 and CDR2 sequences are LNHDA and SQIVND (reference sequence). The CDR3 is made up of 15 amino acids. CDR3 residues: CASSIGTGSNQPQHF. The DNA of the CDR3 is TGTGCCAGTAGTATCGGGACAGGGAGCAATCAGCCCCAGCATTTT.

V gene TRBV2 combines with J gene TRBJ2-7; 9 nucleotides align to TRBD1. Per the germline V gene, CDR1 is SNHLY and CDR2 is FYNNEI. The trim removed 6 bases at V and 3 bases at J, leaving 9 bases unmatched. CDR3 length: 15 amino acids. The CDR3 coding sequence is TGTGCCAGCAGGGGGTTTACAGGGGGCAGCTACGAGCAGTACTTC. It is translated as CASRGFTGGSYEQYF.

This chain joins TRBV7-7 and TRBJ2-3; 7 bases are shared with TRBD1. The CDR3 sequence is 17 residues long. Losses at the gene ends were 5 bases for V and 3 bases for J; bases not matched to a gene: 14. Per germline, CDR1 SSHAT and CDR2 FNYEAQ (reference sequence). This CDR3 reads CASSLKQGQIMTDTQYF. CDR3 nucleotide sequence: TGTGCCAGCAGCCTTAAACAGGGGCAAATTATGACAGATACGCAGTATTTT.

The CDR3 spells CASTIQTSTDTQYF. The CDR3 bases are TGTGCCAGCACCATCCAGACTAGCACAGATACGCAGTATTTT. This chain connects TRBV7-9 to TRBJ2-3, with no clear D. CDR1 and CDR2 (germline): SEHNR, FQNEAQ (reference sequence). This CDR3 spans 14 amino acids. The V and J ends lost 7 bases and 0 bases respectively, with 11 bases between them.

The J gene is TRBJ2-1, the V gene TRBV25-1, with 10 positions matching TRBD1. CDR1 and CDR2 (germline): MGHDK, SYGVNS. V dropped 0 bases and J dropped 5; count of bases not matched to a gene: 4. This CDR3 contains 16 residues. CDR3 in DNA: TGTGCCAGCAGTGAATATTTCGGGACAGGGGACAATGAGCAGTTCTTC. It translates to CASSEYFGTGDNEQFF. The whole variable domain, filled in from reference TRBV25-1 and TRBJ2-1, reads EADIYQTPRYLVIGTGKKITLECSQTMGHDKMYWYQQDPGMELHLIHYSYGVNSTEKGDLSSESTVSRIRTEHFPLTLESARPSHTSQYLCASSEYFGTGDNEQFFGPGTRLTVL.

The V and J genes are TRBV30 and TRBJ1-2; D uncertain. This CDR3 has 11 amino acids. Trimming pared 4 bases from V and 2 bases from J, leaving 5 bases between. Germline CDR1 reads GTSNPN; CDR2 reads SVGIG (reference sequence). The CDR3 is CAWTINYGYTF. In DNA form, the CDR3 reads TGTGCCTGGACTATAAACTATGGCTACACCTTC.

The V and J genes are TRBV6-1 and TRBJ1-2; 8 bases fit TRBD1. The junction had 1 base not matched to a gene; V was cut back by 4 bases and J by 0 bases. CDR3 length: 14 amino acids. Germline values: CDR1 MNHNS, CDR2 SASEGT. In DNA form, the CDR3 reads TGTGCCAGCAGTGTGGACAGGGCTAACTATGGCTACACCTTC. Translated, it gives CASSVDRANYGYTF.

The rearrangement links TRBV2 to TRBJ2-5; 12 nucleotides match TRBD1. Germline V CDR1 and CDR2: SNHLY, FYNNEI. The CDR3 covers 14 residues. With V trimmed by 8 bases and J by 7 bases, 8 bases remained unmatched. For the CDR3, the DNA is TGTGCCAGCCTCCGGGACAGGGGGCGAGGGACCCAGTACTTC. Residues: CASLRDRGRGTQYF.